The rows below give T cell receptor beta chains drawn from one sample of a study of early T cells in non-severe SARS-CoV-2 infection. TCRdb passed the 5' RACE reads through MiXCR, listing each CDR3 protein once. The sample gives tens of thousands of distinct CDR3 sequences, around 13% of which show up once; roughly 4.2% is in the top ten. The sequencing input was whole blood. The receptors shown here come from an adult who was a healthcare worker with PCR-confirmed SARS-CoV-2 infection or an uninfected control (not recorded which). CDR3s include the opening cysteine and the closing phenylalanine or tryptophan. The D gene is left open where the match is weak. Size is stated for part of the rows, as once, few or many counts, or as a class when the clone is expanded.

15 | TRBJ1-1 | TRBV7-8 | many | - | CASSYRQTENTEAFF | TGTGCCAGCAGCTACCGTCAAACAGAGAACACTGAAGCTTTCTTT
14 | TRBJ1-2 | TRBV12-3/TRBV12-4 | few | - | CASSGGPANYGYTF | TGTGCCAGCAGCGGCGGACCAGCTAACTATGGCTACACCTTC
14 | TRBJ2-1 | TRBV20-1 | - | TRBD1 | CSASGDRGYNEQFF | TGCAGTGCTAGCGGGGACAGGGGATACAATGAGCAGTTCTTC
15 | TRBJ2-7 | TRBV6-5 | few | - | CASSPFGGPGYEQYF | TGTGCCAGCAGTCCCTTTGGGGGCCCCGGATACGAGCAGTACTTC
15 | TRBJ2-5 | TRBV7-6 | few | TRBD2 | CASSRGTSDQETQYF | TGTGCCAGCAGCCGAGGGACTAGCGATCAAGAGACCCAGTACTTC
15 | TRBJ1-3 | TRBV9 | few | - | CASSVAGAEANTIYF | TGTGCCAGCAGCGTGGCCGGGGCCGAGGCAAACACCATATATTTT
15 | TRBJ2-3 | TRBV7-2 | - | TRBD2 | CASRFPTGGTDTQYF | TGTGCCAGCAGATTCCCCACGGGGGGGACAGATACGCAGTATTTT
17 | TRBJ2-1 | TRBV11-1 | - | - | CASSLGGEGTTQIQQFF | TGTGCCAGCAGCTTAGGGGGCGAGGGGACAACGCAGATCCAACAGTTCTTC
15 | TRBJ2-2 | TRBV5-4 | - | - | CASIKWGLEAGELFF | TGTGCCAGCATCAAATGGGGACTGGAAGCCGGGGAGCTGTTTTTT
12 | TRBJ2-7 | TRBV29-1 | - | TRBD2 | CSVVGLVYEQYF | TGCAGCGTTGTGGGACTAGTCTACGAGCAGTACTTC
13 | TRBJ2-7 | TRBV18 | - | - | CASSPDSGVWQYF | TGTGCCAGCTCACCCGACTCAGGGGTTTGGCAGTACTTC
16 | TRBJ2-1 | TRBV25-1 | - | - | CASSDSPGHSQHEQFF | TGTGCCAGCAGTGACTCCCCAGGTCATTCCCAGCATGAGCAGTTCTTC
18 | TRBJ2-2 | TRBV5-1 | many | TRBD2 | CASSSRIAGGPSTGELFF | TGCGCCAGCAGCTCTCGAATAGCGGGGGGGCCGAGCACCGGGGAGCTGTTTTTT
14 | TRBJ2-1 | TRBV20-1 | few | TRBD1 | CSAGQGWSYNEQFF | TGCAGTGCTGGACAGGGGTGGTCCTACAATGAGCAGTTCTTC
15 | TRBJ2-7 | TRBV3-1 | few | TRBD2 | CASSLQRGGPYEQYF | TGTGCCAGCAGCCTACAGCGGGGGGGCCCCTACGAGCAGTACTTC
13 | TRBJ2-1 | TRBV7-2 | - | - | CASSQTRDDEQFF | TGTGCCAGCAGCCAAACCCGGGACGATGAGCAGTTCTTC
15 | TRBJ2-1 | TRBV19 | few | - | CASSPVSHPYNEQFF | TGTGCCAGTAGCCCCGTCAGCCACCCCTACAATGAGCAGTTCTTC
12 | TRBJ1-5 | TRBV3-1 | few | - | CASSHGDQPQHF | TGTGCCAGCAGCCACGGAGATCAGCCCCAGCATTTT
12 | TRBJ2-1 | TRBV29-1 | few | - | CSVDQLGNEQFF | TGCAGCGTGGACCAGCTAGGGAATGAGCAGTTCTTC
11 | TRBJ2-7 | TRBV3-1 | - | - | CGTGGPAEQYF | TGTGGTACCGGGGGGCCCGCCGAGCAGTACTTC
15 | TRBJ1-1 | TRBV12-3/TRBV12-4 | few | - | CASEADPQGGAEAFF | TGTGCCAGCGAGGCCGATCCCCAGGGTGGCGCTGAAGCTTTCTTT
14 | TRBJ1-5 | TRBV18 | many | TRBD1 | CASSPGRGDQPQHF | TGTGCCAGCTCACCAGGCAGGGGGGATCAGCCCCAGCATTTT
14 | TRBJ2-7 | TRBV19 | - | - | CASSFPGRSYEQYF | TGTGCCAGTAGTTTCCCGGGGAGGAGCTACGAGCAGTACTTC
17 | TRBJ2-6 | TRBV7-3 | - | - | CASSLSSPGSGANVLTF | TGTGCCAGCAGCTTATCTTCCCCGGGATCTGGGGCCAACGTCCTGACTTTC
15 | TRBJ2-2 | TRBV11-2 | few | - | CASSLRRENTGELFF | TGTGCCAGCAGCTTGAGGAGGGAGAACACCGGGGAGCTGTTTTTT
14 | TRBJ2-2 | TRBV29-1 | - | - | CSAVGQGGTGELFF | TGCAGCGCAGTGGGGCAGGGAGGAACCGGGGAGCTGTTTTTT
14 | TRBJ2-2 | TRBV7-2 | - | TRBD1 | CASSPGGGFGELFF | TGTGCCAGCAGCCCAGGGGGTGGCTTCGGGGAGCTGTTTTTT
12 | TRBJ2-7 | TRBV20-1 | - | - | CSAAGGFYEQYF | TGCAGTGCTGCCGGGGGATTCTACGAGCAGTACTTC
14 | TRBJ2-1 | TRBV4-3 | many | TRBD1 | CATGTGSSYNEQFF | TGCGCCACTGGGACAGGGAGTTCCTACAATGAGCAGTTCTTC
16 | TRBJ1-1 | TRBV6-5 | - | - | CASSYSAPGENTEAFF | TGTGCCAGCAGTTACTCGGCCCCGGGGGAAAACACTGAAGCTTTCTTT
13 | TRBJ1-1 | TRBV12-3/TRBV12-4 | - | - | CASSPIGGTEAFF | TGTGCCAGCAGTCCGATCGGGGGCACTGAAGCTTTCTTT
15 | TRBJ2-2 | TRBV7-2 | many | - | CASSLVLGNTGELFF | TGTGCCAGCAGCTTAGTTTTGGGGAACACCGGGGAGCTGTTTTTT
17 | TRBJ2-1 | TRBV11-2 | - | TRBD2 | CASSLEAAGGRVGQQFF | TGTGCCAGCAGCTTAGAGGCGGCGGGGGGCCGTGTAGGACAGCAGTTCTTC
15 | TRBJ1-6 | TRBV29-1 | - | - | CSVSTGREGNSPLHF | TGCAGCGTGTCGACAGGAAGAGAGGGGAATTCACCCCTCCACTTT
13 | TRBJ1-2 | TRBV6-5 | few | TRBD1 | CASSYKRQGGYTF | TGTGCCAGCAGTTACAAGAGACAGGGTGGCTACACCTTC
13 | TRBJ2-5 | TRBV10-3 | many | - | CAMVTGSEKTQYF | TGTGCCATGGTGACCGGGTCCGAAAAGACCCAGTACTTC
13 | TRBJ2-5 | TRBV12-3/TRBV12-4 | few | - | CASSFAGGETQYF | TGTGCCAGCAGTTTTGCTGGGGGTGAGACCCAGTACTTC
13 | TRBJ1-2 | TRBV20-1 | - | - | CSARVSGNYGYTF | TGCAGTGCCCGAGTCTCGGGTAACTATGGCTACACCTTC
14 | TRBJ2-5 | TRBV12-3/TRBV12-4 | few | - | CASAWRGGGETQYF | TGTGCCAGCGCCTGGAGGGGAGGCGGTGAGACCCAGTACTTC
15 | TRBJ2-3 | TRBV9 | many | TRBD2 | CASSVSGGAPDTQYF | TGTGCCAGCAGCGTTTCCGGGGGGGCGCCAGATACGCAGTATTTT
13 | TRBJ2-3 | TRBV20-1 | - | - | CSAGAVSTDTQYF | TGCAGTGCTGGGGCCGTCAGCACAGATACGCAGTATTTT
15 | TRBJ2-1 | TRBV5-6 | few | TRBD1 | CASSFPDRFVDEQFF | TGTGCCAGCAGCTTTCCGGACAGGTTTGTCGATGAGCAGTTCTTC
14 | TRBJ2-7 | TRBV20-1 | - | - | CSANGGVSSYEQYF | TGCAGTGCTAATGGCGGGGTAAGCTCCTACGAGCAGTACTTC
14 | TRBJ1-1 | TRBV25-1 | - | TRBD1 | CASTPRGQNTEAFF | TGTGCCAGCACCCCGAGGGGGCAGAACACTGAAGCTTTCTTT
17 | TRBJ1-3 | TRBV6-5 | few | TRBD1 | CASSARDSWRGGNTIYF | TGTGCCAGCAGTGCCCGGGACAGCTGGCGAGGGGGAAACACCATATATTTT
16 | TRBJ2-3 | TRBV7-8 | few | - | CASSLTTGLDPDTQYF | TGTGCCAGCAGCTTAACCACAGGGTTGGATCCAGATACGCAGTATTTT
16 | TRBJ1-5 | TRBV3-1 | - | TRBD1 | CASSRATGGGNQPQHF | TGTGCCAGCAGCCGAGCGACAGGGGGTGGCAATCAGCCCCAGCATTTT
13 | TRBJ2-5 | TRBV10-3 | few | - | CAISDTGRETQYF | TGTGCCATCAGTGACACAGGGCGAGAGACCCAGTACTTC
15 | TRBJ2-3 | TRBV11-1 | few | TRBD1 | CASSEDRGDTDTQYF | TGTGCCAGCAGCGAAGACAGGGGTGACACAGATACGCAGTATTTT
15 | TRBJ2-7 | TRBV5-5 | - | TRBD2 | CASSYAAGREYEQYF | TGTGCCAGCAGCTACGCGGCGGGGCGGGAGTACGAGCAGTACTTC
12 | TRBJ1-4 | TRBV12-3/TRBV12-4 | - | - | CASSFVREKLFF | TGTGCCAGCAGTTTTGTGAGGGAAAAACTGTTTTTT